Listed below are T cell receptor beta chains from one sample, sequenced in a study of radiotherapy plus CTLA-4 blockade in lung cancer. This table comes from immunoSEQ multiplex PCR, and its TCRdb copy is limited to in-frame clones, with some not included. The data contain roughly 120,000 clones, around 84% of them singletons. Sequenced here: peripheral blood, sampled from a patient treated with radiotherapy plus ipilimumab. Receptors were obtained from a human donor with non-small cell lung cancer that progressed on radiotherapy plus ipilimumab. Some clones in this sample may be carry-over from other donors' samples. The CDR3 runs from the conserved cysteine through the conserved F or W.

j_gene: TRBJ2-6
v_gene: TRBV19
CDR3aa: CASSIWQGGPGANVLTF

j_gene: TRBJ2-6
v_gene: TRBV5-8
CDR3aa: CASSTNRAGANVLTF

j_gene: TRBJ2-7
v_gene: TRBV19
CDR3aa: CASSISISSYEQYF

j_gene: TRBJ1-1
v_gene: TRBV18
CDR3aa: CASSPGPGMADLDTEAFF

j_gene: TRBJ2-3
v_gene: TRBV6-6
CDR3aa: CASSEPLAAPDTQYF

j_gene: TRBJ1-6
v_gene: TRBV6-1
CDR3aa: CASSDGRGKGYNSPLHF

j_gene: TRBJ1-6
v_gene: TRBV2
CDR3aa: CASSGAQGISYNSPLHF

j_gene: TRBJ2-5
v_gene: TRBV5-1
CDR3aa: CASSLQAGAQYQETQYF

j_gene: TRBJ1-1
v_gene: TRBV5-6
CDR3aa: CASSIARLLNTEAFF

j_gene: TRBJ1-4
v_gene: TRBV6-5
CDR3aa: CASSPREKLFF

j_gene: TRBJ2-1
v_gene: TRBV9
CDR3aa: CASSAVLAGGFYNEQFF

j_gene: TRBJ2-2
v_gene: TRBV2
CDR3aa: CASSESSTGELFF

j_gene: TRBJ2-3
v_gene: TRBV7-2
CDR3aa: CASSLLRDPGTDTQYF

j_gene: NA
v_gene: TRBV7-8
CDR3aa: CASSPGRTGNYEQYF

j_gene: TRBJ2-1
v_gene: TRBV4-1
CDR3aa: CASSQSRGTGRTEQFF

j_gene: TRBJ2-1
v_gene: TRBV5-5
CDR3aa: CASSLPGDPAHNEQFF

j_gene: TRBJ1-1
v_gene: TRBV6-6
CDR3aa: CASSYPGRFTEAFF

j_gene: TRBJ2-5
v_gene: TRBV18
CDR3aa: CASSPRDAYQETQYF

j_gene: TRBJ2-1
v_gene: TRBV4-1
CDR3aa: CASSLRDSTYNEQFF

j_gene: TRBJ1-6
v_gene: TRBV7-2
CDR3aa: CASSLGTGLSLHF

j_gene: TRBJ1-2
v_gene: TRBV5-8
CDR3aa: CASSWGRGLQGYTF

j_gene: TRBJ1-4
v_gene: TRBV18
CDR3aa: CASSYTRTPNEKLFF

j_gene: TRBJ2-3
v_gene: TRBV13
CDR3aa: CASRETGGSTDTQYF

j_gene: TRBJ2-5
v_gene: TRBV11-3
CDR3aa: CASSQEETQYF

j_gene: TRBJ1-6
v_gene: TRBV19
CDR3aa: CASTHQRREGFSSPLHF

j_gene: TRBJ2-3
v_gene: TRBV7-3
CDR3aa: CASSLGSDADTQYF

j_gene: TRBJ1-2
v_gene: TRBV11-1
CDR3aa: CASSPITTGLGYTF

j_gene: TRBJ1-2
v_gene: TRBV7-2
CDR3aa: CASSSSRYGYTF

j_gene: TRBJ1-2
v_gene: TRBV30
CDR3aa: CAWSVGQGHGYTF

j_gene: TRBJ1-6
v_gene: TRBV6-6
CDR3aa: CASSWGAGNSPLHF

j_gene: TRBJ1-2
v_gene: TRBV7-2
CDR3aa: CASSLLAGNGYTF

j_gene: TRBJ2-5
v_gene: TRBV18
CDR3aa: CASSLRGGGETQYF

j_gene: TRBJ2-6
v_gene: TRBV4-1
CDR3aa: CASSLRTSRPSGANVLTF

j_gene: TRBJ2-1
v_gene: TRBV7-6
CDR3aa: CASSLGWTSGGREQFF

j_gene: TRBJ2-6
v_gene: TRBV19
CDR3aa: CASNKDRGVLGANVLTF

j_gene: TRBJ1-5
v_gene: TRBV7-2
CDR3aa: CASSTGSNQPQHF

j_gene: TRBJ2-3
v_gene: TRBV4-2
CDR3aa: CASSQGQASTDTQYF

j_gene: TRBJ2-3
v_gene: TRBV2
CDR3aa: CASSELPAGNTDTQYF

j_gene: TRBJ2-3
v_gene: TRBV7-3
CDR3aa: CASSLGLGQAGYTQYF

j_gene: TRBJ2-3
v_gene: TRBV7-9
CDR3aa: CASSLVAGGSTDTQYF

j_gene: TRBJ1-2
v_gene: TRBV28
CDR3aa: CASSWTGDGYTF

j_gene: TRBJ1-6
v_gene: TRBV11-2
CDR3aa: CASSVREGGSPLHF

j_gene: TRBJ1-6
v_gene: TRBV7-8
CDR3aa: CASSFSRDPYNSPLHF

j_gene: TRBJ1-5
v_gene: TRBV7-9
CDR3aa: CASSLAGQYQPQHF